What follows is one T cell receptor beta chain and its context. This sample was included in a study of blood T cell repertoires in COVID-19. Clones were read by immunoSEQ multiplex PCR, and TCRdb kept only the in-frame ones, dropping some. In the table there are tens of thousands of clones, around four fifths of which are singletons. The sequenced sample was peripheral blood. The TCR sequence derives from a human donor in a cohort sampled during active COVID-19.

The CDR3 loop is CASSQGERAFGGETQYF. The CDR3 nucleotides are TGCGCCAGCAGCCAAGGGGAGCGGGCATTTGGGGGAGAGACCCAGTACTTC. The V gene is TRBV4-1, the J gene TRBJ2-5; possible D gene TRBD2, 6 bases. This CDR3 spans 17 amino acids. V was trimmed by 1 base and J by 4 bases, leaving 19 bases between them. CDR1 and CDR2 (germline): MGHRA, YSYEKL.